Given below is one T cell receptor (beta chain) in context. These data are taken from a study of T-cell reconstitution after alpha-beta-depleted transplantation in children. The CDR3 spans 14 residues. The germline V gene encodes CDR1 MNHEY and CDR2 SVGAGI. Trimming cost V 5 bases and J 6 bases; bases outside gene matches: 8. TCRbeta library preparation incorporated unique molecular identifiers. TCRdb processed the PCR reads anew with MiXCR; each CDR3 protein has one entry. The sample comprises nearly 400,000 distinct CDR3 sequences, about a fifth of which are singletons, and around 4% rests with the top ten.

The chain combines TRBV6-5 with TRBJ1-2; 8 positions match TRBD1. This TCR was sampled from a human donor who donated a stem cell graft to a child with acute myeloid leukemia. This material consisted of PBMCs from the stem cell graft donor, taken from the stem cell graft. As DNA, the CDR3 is TGTGCCAGCAGTCCCGACAGGGGACGAGATGGCTACACCTTC. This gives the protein CASSPDRGRDGYTF.